Each of the 24 T cell receptor beta chains below was sequenced from the same sample in a study of blood T cell repertoires in COVID-19. Generated by immunoSEQ multiplex PCR, the TCRdb table keeps only in-frame clones and is missing some. Of more than 400,000 clones in the sample, about 85% were seen once. Sample: PBMCs or T cells enriched from blood (not recorded which). These receptors all come from a woman under 30 who had recovered from COVID-19.

The genes are TRBV3-1 (or the pseudogene TRBV3-2) and TRBJ1-3; D is unclear. Trimming removed 2 bases from V and 0 bases from J, with 11 bases in between. Germline V gene lookup returns CDR1 LGHDT and CDR2 YNNKEL (reference sequence). The CDR3 spans 16 residues. CDR3 nucleotide sequence: TGTGCCAGCAGCCAAATCAGTTATTTCTCTGGAAACACCATATATTTT. This codes for CASSQISYFSGNTIYF.

The chain has TRBV5-1 and TRBJ2-5, with TRBD2 matching over 7 bases. With 6 bases clipped from V and 4 bases from J, the junction kept 6 bases outside the gene matches. The CDR3 totals 13 residues. The germline CDR1 and CDR2 sequences are SGHRS and YFSETQ. The CDR3 coding sequence is TGCGCCAGCACCCTGGGGGGGGGAGAGACCCAGTACTTC. Amino acid sequence: CASTLGGGETQYF.

The chain combines TRBV10-3 with TRBJ2-5; D call uncertain. V was shortened by 0 bases and J by 5 bases, with 7 bases between the two germline ends. Germline lookup yields CDR1 ENHRY and CDR2 SYGVKD. The CDR3 sequence is 13 residues long. CDR3 in amino acids: CAISESMGETQYF. As DNA, the CDR3 is TGTGCCATCAGTGAGTCGATGGGCGAGACCCAGTACTTC.

The rearrangement joins TRBV5-4 to TRBJ2-5, with 11 positions matching TRBD2. V shed 3 bases, J shed 2 bases, and the junction held 6 bases outside the gene matches. The CDR3 runs to 16 residues. Germline CDR1 SGHNT, CDR2 YYREEE (reference sequence). The chain's CDR3 is CASSSMTSGAQETQYF. Written as DNA, the CDR3 is TGTGCCAGCAGCTCAATGACTAGCGGGGCGCAAGAGACCCAGTACTTC.

The chain has TRBV5-1 and TRBJ2-3; tentatively, D is TRBD2 (6 bases). The CDR3 contains 15 residues. CDR1 and CDR2 (germline): SGHRS, YFSETQ. V lost 7 bases and J 6 bases, leaving 21 bases between the germline ends. The CDR3 sequence is CASSGTSLSGDTQYF. DNA for the CDR3: TGCGCCAGCTCCGGGACTTCCCTAAGCGGGGATACGCAGTATTTT.

This chain's CDR3 is CASSLGTSIDEQFF. DNA of the CDR3: TGCGCCAGCAGTCTCGGGACTAGCATCGATGAGCAGTTCTTC. The chain carries TRBV10-2 and TRBJ2-1; TRBD2 matches at 9 bases. In germline, CDR1 is WSHSY, CDR2 SAAADI. J gave up 8 bases and V 5 bases, and 7 bases lay outside the gene matches. This CDR3 has 14 residues.

V and J are TRBV20-1 and TRBJ1-2; maybe TRBD1 (6 bases). Germline V gene sequence: CDR1 DFQATT, CDR2 SNEGSKA (reference sequence). The V and J ends lost 3 bases and 4 bases respectively, with 15 bases between them. This CDR3 has 14 amino acids. CDR3 amino acids: CSASQGGGGYGYTF. The CDR3 DNA reads as TGCAGTGCTAGTCAGGGAGGGGGGGGCTATGGCTACACCTTC.

This chain joins TRBV9 and TRBJ2-7, with 10 bases that match TRBD2. This CDR3 is 14 amino acids long. With 3 bases clipped from V and 6 bases from J, the junction kept 6 bases outside the gene matches. Germline V gives CDR1 SGDLS, CDR2 YYNGEE. The CDR3 sequence: CASSATSGPGEQYF. DNA of the CDR3: TGTGCCAGCAGCGCGACTAGCGGGCCAGGCGAGCAGTACTTC.

The rearrangement links TRBV28 to TRBJ2-1; D may be TRBD1 (6 bases). Germline V gives CDR1 MDHEN, CDR2 SYDVKM. The CDR3 runs to 15 residues. Trimming removed 4 bases from V and 7 bases from J, with 17 bases in between. The CDR3 DNA sequence: TGTGCCAGCAGTTCCGGGACATTAATAGGAAATGAGCAGTTCTTC. This gives the protein CASSSGTLIGNEQFF.

This clone has only a few counts. The chain employs TRBV7-8 and TRBJ2-1; 13 positions agree with TRBD2. The junction had 12 bases not matched to a gene; V was cut back by 0 bases and J by 7 bases. Germline V gene data show CDR1 as SGHVS and CDR2 as FQNEAQ. The CDR3 totals 19 residues. The CDR3: CASSLAGLAGHISENEQFF. In DNA, the CDR3 is TGTGCCAGCAGCTTAGCGGGACTAGCGGGGCACATTTCGGAGAATGAGCAGTTCTTC.

The chain recombines TRBV2 with TRBJ2-2; a weak D match, TRBD2 (5 bases). This CDR3 is built from 15 residues. Germline-derived CDR1 and CDR2 are SNHLY and FYNNEI. The V gene lost 4 bases and the J gene lost 6 bases, with 15 bases spanning the gap. The CDR3 reads CASSANGFGAGELFF. CDR3 coding DNA: TGTGCCAGCAGTGCTAACGGCTTCGGGGCCGGGGAGCTGTTTTTT.

This chain uses TRBV27 with TRBJ2-1; 11 nucleotides match TRBD2. Trimming took 3 bases from V and 6 from J; bases not matched to a gene: 7. The CDR3 runs to 16 residues. Germline V gene sequence: CDR1 MNHEY, CDR2 SMNVEV (reference sequence). The DNA for the CDR3 is TGTGCCAGCAGTTTGAGACTAGCGGGGTTCTTCAATGAGCAGTTCTTC. Translation: CASSLRLAGFFNEQFF.

This clone was detected once. The chain couples TRBV28 to TRBJ1-1, with TRBD1 identical over 12 bases. Germline loops: CDR1 MDHEN, CDR2 SYDVKM. The V segment lost 4 bases and the J segment 5 bases; nucleotides outside the gene matches: 8. The CDR3 is 16 amino acids. The CDR3: CASSSGTGGRTTEAFF. CDR3 DNA sequence: TGTGCCAGCAGTTCCGGGACAGGGGGCCGGACTACTGAAGCTTTCTTT.

The chain employs TRBV5-1 and TRBJ2-3, with D perhaps TRBD2 (5 bases). V was cut by 1 base and J by 6 bases, with 12 bases left in between. CDR3 length: 14 amino acids. Germline lookup yields CDR1 SGHRS and CDR2 YFSETQ. The CDR3 region is CASSLNRGWDTQYF. The CDR3 DNA reads as TGCGCCAGCAGCTTGAACCGGGGTTGGGATACGCAGTATTTT.

The chain couples TRBV27 to TRBJ1-5, with 8 bases lining up with TRBD1. The CDR3 runs to 16 residues. Germline V gene data show CDR1 as MNHEY and CDR2 as SMNVEV (reference sequence). The V and J ends lost 6 bases and 3 bases, in that order; junction bases with no gene match: 10. CDR3: CASSQGQGLLNQPQHF. The CDR3 DNA reads as TGTGCCAGCAGCCAAGGACAGGGCCTTCTCAATCAGCCCCAGCATTTT.

This clone was seen only a few times. The chain carries TRBV11-1 and TRBJ1-2; D ambiguous. Trimming took 1 base from V and 4 from J, leaving 13 bases between them. There are 15 residues in the CDR3. Germline CDR1 SGHAT, CDR2 FQDESV (reference sequence). CDR3 in DNA: TGTGCCAGCAGCTTAGGAACACAGAGTCTCTATGGCTACACCTTC. The encoded protein is CASSLGTQSLYGYTF.

The V call is TRBV3-1 (or the pseudogene TRBV3-2), the J call TRBJ2-1, with D unclear. Germline V gene lookup returns CDR1 LGHDT and CDR2 YNNKEL (reference sequence). Trimming cost V 7 bases and J 9 bases, with 16 bases left between them. CDR3 length: 13 amino acids. This CDR3 reads CASTVAPGTEQFF. CDR3 bases: TGTGCCAGCACGGTGGCTCCAGGCACTGAGCAGTTCTTC.

As for this clone: Other nucleotide sequences in the sample specify the same CDR3. The chain employs TRBV29-1 and TRBJ2-7; D possibly corresponds to TRBD2 (6 bases). The ends were cut back, 6 bases at V and 0 bases at J, with 15 bases in the middle. The germline CDR1 and CDR2 sequences are SQVTM and ANQGSEA. CDR3 length: 14 amino acids. The CDR3 DNA sequence: TGCAGCGTCATGACTAGTCTTTCCTCCTACGAGCAGTACTTC. Its protein product is CSVMTSLSSYEQYF.

The chain joins TRBV2 to TRBJ2-5; no definite D call. V was pared by 7 bases and J by 2 bases, with 5 bases between. Germline V gene lookup returns CDR1 SNHLY and CDR2 FYNNEI. CDR3 length: 11 residues. The CDR3 bases are TGTGCCAGCACCCCTCAAGAGACCCAGTACTTC. This gives the protein CASTPQETQYF.

V usage is TRBV5-1 and J usage is TRBJ1-6; D possibly corresponds to TRBD1 (5 bases). Germline CDR1 is SGHRS and CDR2 is YFSETQ. This CDR3 has 15 residues. The V and J ends lost 1 base and 8 bases respectively, with 13 bases between them. CDR3 amino acids: CASSLKGDGDSPLHF. The CDR3 coding sequence is TGCGCCAGCAGCTTGAAAGGGGATGGCGATTCACCCCTCCACTTT.

This clone has only a few counts. The rearrangement uses TRBV5-1 and TRBJ2-5, with D possibly being TRBD1 (5 bases). Trimming pared 3 bases from V and 5 bases from J, leaving 8 bases between. The CDR3 covers 12 residues. Germline V lookup: CDR1 SGHRS, CDR2 YFSETQ. CDR3 in DNA: TGCGCCAGCAGCTGGGGCTTCGAGACCCAGTACTTC. Translated: CASSWGFETQYF.

This clone was recorded only once. The gene calls are TRBV6-5 and TRBJ1-2; maybe TRBD1 (5 bases). There are 12 residues in the CDR3. V shed 4 bases and J shed 5 bases, with 8 bases lying between them. Germline CDR1 MNHEY, CDR2 SVGAGI. Written as DNA, the CDR3 is TGTGCCAGCAGTTTGGGGGGTTATGGCTACACCTTC. Translation: CASSLGGYGYTF.

This clone has only a few counts. The chain uses TRBV7-9 and TRBJ1-5; 7 bases line up with TRBD1. The CDR3 is 17 amino acids. Germline values: CDR1 SEHNR, CDR2 FQNEAQ (reference sequence). V lost 3 bases and J lost 0; bases outside the gene matches: 8. The CDR3 sequence: CASSLGHGTDSNQPQHF. The CDR3 nucleotides are TGTGCCAGCAGCTTGGGCCATGGGACAGATAGCAATCAGCCCCAGCATTTT.

The chain uses TRBV6-6 and TRBJ2-1, with a weak D call TRBD2 (5 bases). The CDR3 is 12 residues long. Germline V CDR1 and CDR2: MNHNY, SVGAGI (reference sequence). Trimming took 10 bases from V and 6 from J, leaving 13 bases between them. The CDR3 DNA follows: TGTGCCACCCTAAAGGGAGCCAATGAGCAGTTCTTC. Its translation: CATLKGANEQFF.